This T cell receptor (beta chain) was recorded in a study of T cells in Graves' hyperthyroidism and ophthalmopathy. General observations from the study: Using 13 V-J features, a model discriminated ophthalmopathy from stable hyperthyroidism.

Germline V gene data show CDR1 as LGHNA and CDR2 as YNFKEQ. The CDR3 covers 15 residues. Trimming took 1 base from V and 7 from J; bases not matched to a gene: 4. This clonotype was seen many times. Its antigen is undetermined. The PBMCs studied were ones that came from about 10 ml fresh peripheral blood. Amplified TCR beta CDR3 regions came from RNA transcripts. A first-round RT-PCR of the TCR CDR3 used the HTBI primer set. A single record per CDR3 protein comes from TCRdb applying MiXCR to the multiplex PCR reads. The sample has some 300,000 distinct CDR3 sequences; 13% are singletons. This TCR was recovered from a woman between 25 and 40 years old with Graves' hyperthyroidism that later progressed to Graves' ophthalmopathy. The rearrangement links TRBV4-2 to TRBJ2-2; 9 bases fit TRBD1. The sequenced sample was blood. CDR3 region: CASSQGTGEYGELFF. The CDR3 DNA sequence: TGTGCCAGCAGCCAAGGGACAGGGGAGTACGGGGAGCTGTTTTTT.